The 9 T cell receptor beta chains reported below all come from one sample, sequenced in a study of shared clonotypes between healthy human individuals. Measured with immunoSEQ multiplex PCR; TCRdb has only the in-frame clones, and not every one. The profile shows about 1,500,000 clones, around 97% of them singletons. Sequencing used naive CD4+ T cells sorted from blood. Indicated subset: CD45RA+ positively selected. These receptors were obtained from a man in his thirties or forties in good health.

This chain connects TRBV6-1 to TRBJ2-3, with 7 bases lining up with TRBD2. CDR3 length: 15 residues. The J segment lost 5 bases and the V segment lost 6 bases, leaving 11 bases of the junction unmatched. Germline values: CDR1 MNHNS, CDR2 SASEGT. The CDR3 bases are TGTGCCAGCAGAGTACCGGGAGGACCGGGAGATACGCAGTATTTT. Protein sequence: CASRVPGGPGDTQYF.

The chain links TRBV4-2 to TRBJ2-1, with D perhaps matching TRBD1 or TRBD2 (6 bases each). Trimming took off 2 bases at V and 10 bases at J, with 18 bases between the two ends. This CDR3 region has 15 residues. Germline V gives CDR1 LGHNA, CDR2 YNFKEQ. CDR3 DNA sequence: TGTGCCAGCAGCCAAAAGACGGGGGCGGTTCGGGAGCAGTTCTTC. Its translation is CASSQKTGAVREQFF.

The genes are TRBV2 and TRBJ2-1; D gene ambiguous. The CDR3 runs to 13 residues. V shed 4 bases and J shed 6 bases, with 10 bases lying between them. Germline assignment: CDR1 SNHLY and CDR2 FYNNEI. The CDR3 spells CASSVSDGNEQFF. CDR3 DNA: TGTGCCAGCAGTGTGAGTGACGGCAATGAGCAGTTCTTC.

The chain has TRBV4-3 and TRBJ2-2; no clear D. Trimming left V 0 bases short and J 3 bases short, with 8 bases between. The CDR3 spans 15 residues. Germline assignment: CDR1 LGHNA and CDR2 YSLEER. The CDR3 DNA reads TGCGCCAGCAGCCAAGAGGCCCGATACACCGGGGAGCTGTTTTTT. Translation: CASSQEARYTGELFF.

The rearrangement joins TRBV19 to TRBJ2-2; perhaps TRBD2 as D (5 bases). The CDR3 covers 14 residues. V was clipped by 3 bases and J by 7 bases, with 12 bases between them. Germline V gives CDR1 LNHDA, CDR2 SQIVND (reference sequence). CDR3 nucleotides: TGTGCCAGTAGTATTAGAGGGCCGAACGGGGAGCTGTTTTTT. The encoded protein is CASSIRGPNGELFF.

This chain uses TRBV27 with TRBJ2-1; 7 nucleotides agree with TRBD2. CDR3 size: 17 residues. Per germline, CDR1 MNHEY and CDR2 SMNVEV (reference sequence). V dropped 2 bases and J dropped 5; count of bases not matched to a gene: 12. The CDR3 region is CASSLIPLAGLDNEQFF. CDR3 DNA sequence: TGTGCCAGCAGTTTAATACCCTTAGCGGGTCTCGACAATGAGCAGTTCTTC.

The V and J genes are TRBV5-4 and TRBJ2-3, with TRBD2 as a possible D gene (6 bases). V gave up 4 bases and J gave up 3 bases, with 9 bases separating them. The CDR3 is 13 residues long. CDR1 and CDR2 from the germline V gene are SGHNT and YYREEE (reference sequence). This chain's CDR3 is CASSPGTTDTQYF. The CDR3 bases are TGTGCCAGCAGCCCCGGGACTACAGATACGCAGTATTTT.

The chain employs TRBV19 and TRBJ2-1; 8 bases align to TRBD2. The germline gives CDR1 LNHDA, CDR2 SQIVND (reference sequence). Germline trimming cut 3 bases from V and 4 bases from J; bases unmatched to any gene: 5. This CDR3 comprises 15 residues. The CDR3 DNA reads TGTGCCAGTAGTATCCGGGAGGGCCTGTACAATGAGCAGTTCTTC. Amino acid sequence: CASSIREGLYNEQFF.

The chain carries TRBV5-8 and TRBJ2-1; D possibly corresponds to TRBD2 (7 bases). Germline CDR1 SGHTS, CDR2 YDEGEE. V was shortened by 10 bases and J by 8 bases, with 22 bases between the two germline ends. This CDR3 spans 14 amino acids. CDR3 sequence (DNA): TGTGCCGCAGGGGTTGCGGGAGTTGGAGATGAGCAGTTCTTC. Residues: CAAGVAGVGDEQFF. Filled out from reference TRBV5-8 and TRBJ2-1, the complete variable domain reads EAGVTQSPTHLIKTRGQQATLRCSPISGHTSVYWYQQALGLGLQFLLWYDEGEERNRGNFPPRFSGRQFPNYSSELNVNALELEDSALYLCAAGVAGVGDEQFFGPGTRLTVL.